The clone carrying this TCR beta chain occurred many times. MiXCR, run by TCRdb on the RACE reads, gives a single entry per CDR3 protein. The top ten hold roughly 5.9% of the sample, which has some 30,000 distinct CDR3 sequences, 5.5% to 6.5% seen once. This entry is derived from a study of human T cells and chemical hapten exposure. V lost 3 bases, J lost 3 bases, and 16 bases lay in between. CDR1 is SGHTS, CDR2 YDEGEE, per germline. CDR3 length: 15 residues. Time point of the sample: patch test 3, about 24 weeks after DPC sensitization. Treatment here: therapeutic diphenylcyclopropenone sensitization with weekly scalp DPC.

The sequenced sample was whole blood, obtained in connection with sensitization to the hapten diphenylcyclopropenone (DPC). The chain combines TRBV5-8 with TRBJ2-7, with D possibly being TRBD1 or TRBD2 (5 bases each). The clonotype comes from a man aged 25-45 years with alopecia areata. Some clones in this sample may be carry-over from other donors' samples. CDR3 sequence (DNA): TGTGCCAGCAGCTCGACAGCCGGGACGTTCTACGAGCAGTACTTC. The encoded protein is CASSSTAGTFYEQYF.